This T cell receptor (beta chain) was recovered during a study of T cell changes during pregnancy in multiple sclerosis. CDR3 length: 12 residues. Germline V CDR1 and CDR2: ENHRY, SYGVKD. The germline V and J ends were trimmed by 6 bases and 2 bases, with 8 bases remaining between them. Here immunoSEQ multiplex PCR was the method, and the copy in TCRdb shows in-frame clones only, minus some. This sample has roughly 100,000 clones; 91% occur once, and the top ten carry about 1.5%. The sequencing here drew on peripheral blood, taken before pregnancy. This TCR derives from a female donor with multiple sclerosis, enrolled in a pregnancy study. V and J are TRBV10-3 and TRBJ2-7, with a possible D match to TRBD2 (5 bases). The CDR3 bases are TGTGCCATCAGGTCCGGGGCCTACGAGCAGTACTTC. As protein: CAIRSGAYEQYF.